These T cell receptor beta chains were read from a single sample in a study of T cells in Graves' hyperthyroidism and ophthalmopathy. TCRdb reprocessed the multiplex PCR reads via MiXCR and lists one record per CDR3 protein. The sample lists around 530,000 distinct CDR3 sequences, roughly 18% occurring once. The sequencing input was blood. The receptors here all came from a woman between 18 and 29 years old with Graves' ophthalmopathy. The CDR3 runs from the conserved cysteine through the conserved F or W. A D gene is named only where the DNA matches it firmly. Not every row has a clone size; where given, it reads once, few, many or a size class.

>.|TRBJ1-4|many|TRBV2
TGTGCCAGCAGTCGAGCCCGGACACCTGCAACTAATGAAAAACTGTTTTTT
CASSRARTPATNEKLFF
>TRBD2|TRBJ2-5|many|TRBV6-5
TGTGCCAGCAGTTACTCGACGACTAGCACAGAGACCCAGTACTTC
CASSYSTTSTETQYF
>TRBD2|TRBJ2-3|.|TRBV13
TGTGCCAGCAGCAATAGCGGGAGGAGCACAGATACGCAGTATTTT
CASSNSGRSTDTQYF
>TRBD2|TRBJ2-3|few|TRBV6-4
TGTGCCAGCAGTGACTCGACTAGCGGGGGCACAGATACGCAGTATTTT
CASSDSTSGGTDTQYF
>.|TRBJ1-1|few|TRBV7-3
TGTGCCAGCAGCTTATACCAGGACACTGAAGCTTTCTTT
CASSLYQDTEAFF
>TRBD1|TRBJ1-6|.|TRBV4-1
TGCGCCAGCAACCCGGGACAGGGTTATTCACCCCTCCACTTT
CASNPGQGYSPLHF
>TRBD2|TRBJ2-2|few|TRBV30
TGTGCCTCTCACGGACTAGTCATCACCGGGGAGCTGTTTTTT
CASHGLVITGELFF
>.|TRBJ1-1|many|TRBV3-1
TGTGCCAGCAGCCAAGATCTGCTCGCAGGGGTCACTTACGCGAACACTGAAGCTTTCTTT
CASSQDLLAGVTYANTEAFF
>TRBD2|TRBJ2-3|many|TRBV6-2/TRBV6-3
TGTGCCAGTCGGACTAGCGGGATCGCAGATACGCAGTATTTT
CASRTSGIADTQYF
>.|TRBJ1-5|many|TRBV2
TGTGCCAGCAGTGGCCGGACAGATAGCAATCAGCCCCAGCATTTT
CASSGRTDSNQPQHF
>.|TRBJ1-2|.|TRBV27
TGTGCCACCAGTCTGATTGGTGGGGATGGCTACACCTTC
CATSLIGGDGYTF
>TRBD2|TRBJ2-3|.|TRBV6-1
TGTGCCAGCAGTATAACTAGCGGGGGGGCCGGGGCAGATACGCAGTATTTT
CASSITSGGAGADTQYF
>.|TRBJ2-2|many|TRBV12-3/TRBV12-4
TGTGCCAGCAGTTTAGGGCAAGGCGGGGAGCTGTTTTTT
CASSLGQGGELFF
>TRBD2|TRBJ2-3|many|TRBV7-2
TGTGCCAGCAGCTTAGCGGCGGGGGTGGGAGATACGCAGTATTTT
CASSLAAGVGDTQYF
>TRBD1|TRBJ2-7|many|TRBV28
TGTGCCAGCAGTTCGGAAGGGGGCTACGCGGACGAGCAGTACTTC
CASSSEGGYADEQYF
>.|TRBJ2-2|many|TRBV6-2/TRBV6-3
TGTGCCAGCAGTTACAACAGGGAGGGCGGGGAGCTGTTTTTT
CASSYNREGGELFF
>.|TRBJ1-5|many|TRBV5-1
TGCGCCAGCAGCCCAGTCGGGGGAAGCAATCAGCCCCAGCATTTT
CASSPVGGSNQPQHF
>TRBD2|TRBJ2-5|many|TRBV7-3
TGTGCCAGCAGCCCGGGGACTAGCGGGCGGGAGACCCAGTACTTC
CASSPGTSGRETQYF
>.|TRBJ1-2|many|TRBV30
TGTGCCTGGAGCCCACAAGTACGATATGGCTACACCTTC
CAWSPQVRYGYTF
>TRBD1|TRBJ1-2|many|TRBV6-1
TGTGCCAGCAGTGAAGTGCGACAGGGTTATAACTATGGCTACACCTTC
CASSEVRQGYNYGYTF